Following are 20 T cell receptor beta chains from one sample sequenced in a study of blood T cell repertoires in COVID-19. Profiled with immunoSEQ multiplex PCR; TCRdb holds only in-frame clones, not every one. The sample records 250,000 or so clones, approximately 88% being singletons. Sequencing was performed on peripheral blood. These TCRs come from a woman aged 30 to 39 with COVID-19, enrolled during active disease.

The V and J genes are TRBV5-4 and TRBJ1-1; TRBD1 aligns across 7 bases. V lost 1 base to trimming and J lost 1 base; unmatched junction nucleotides: 1. Germline values: CDR1 SGHNT, CDR2 YYREEE (reference sequence). The CDR3 runs to 14 residues. The CDR3 nucleotides read TGTGCCAGCAGCTTGTGGGACAGGAACACTGAAGCTTTCTTT. This encodes CASSLWDRNTEAFF.

This chain uses TRBV4-3 with TRBJ2-1, with D tentatively TRBD1 (6 bases). With 1 base removed from V and 3 bases from J, the gap between germline ends came to 13 bases. The CDR3 covers 16 residues. The germline CDR1 and CDR2 sequences are LGHNA and YSLEER. CDR3 nucleotide sequence: TGCGCCAGCAGCCAAGCTACAGGGAATTTCTACAATGAGCAGTTCTTC. This gives the protein CASSQATGNFYNEQFF.

The CDR3 DNA follows: TGTGCCAGTAGTATCCCCAGGGGGAAGGCTTTCTTT. The encoded protein is CASSIPRGKAFF. The chain joins TRBV19 to TRBJ1-1, with TRBD1 identical over 7 bases. The CDR3 loop spans 12 amino acids. The V gene's germline CDR1 is LNHDA and CDR2 SQIVND (reference sequence). V lost 3 bases to trimming and J lost 11 bases; unmatched junction nucleotides: 6.

The chain uses TRBV28 and TRBJ2-7, with D perhaps matching TRBD2 (5 bases). The V and J ends lost 6 bases and 4 bases respectively, with 16 bases between them. CDR1 and CDR2 from the germline V gene are MDHEN and SYDVKM. CDR3 length: 14 amino acids. CDR3 nucleotides: TGTGCCAGCAGGCCGCCGGGAATCGTTTACGAGCAGTACTTC. It specifies CASRPPGIVYEQYF.

This clone was recorded a few times. The V and J genes are TRBV10-2 and TRBJ2-3; 12 nucleotides line up with TRBD2. This CDR3 has 14 residues. The junction had 2 bases not matched to a gene; V was cut back by 4 bases and J by 6 bases. Germline V lookup: CDR1 WSHSY, CDR2 SAAADI. CDR3 protein: CASSGTSGDDTQYF. The CDR3 nucleotides read TGCGCCAGCAGTGGGACTAGCGGGGATGATACGCAGTATTTT.

The chain employs TRBV7-6 and TRBJ2-6; 8 bases are shared with TRBD1. Germline values: CDR1 SGHVS, CDR2 FNYEAQ. J was trimmed by 3 bases and V by 0 bases; bases with no gene match: 7. The CDR3 spans 18 residues. CDR3 in amino acids: CASSLAGYRGFGANVLTF. CDR3 DNA: TGTGCCAGCAGCTTAGCTGGTTACAGGGGGTTTGGGGCCAACGTCCTGACTTTC.

The V call is TRBV7-6, the J call TRBJ2-1; 13 bases map to TRBD2. The CDR3 runs 17 residues. Per germline, CDR1 SGHVS and CDR2 FNYEAQ. The V segment lost 1 base and the J segment 8 bases; nucleotides outside the gene matches: 8. The DNA of the CDR3 is TGTGCCAGCAGCTTAGGCGCTACTAGCGGGAGGGCTGATGAGCAGTTCTTC. The encoded protein is CASSLGATSGRADEQFF.

V and J are TRBV5-5 and TRBJ2-5; 9 bases fit TRBD1. V shed 3 bases and J 3 bases; nucleotides not matched to a gene: 3. The germline CDR1 and CDR2 sequences are SGHKS and YYEKEE (reference sequence). The CDR3 runs to 14 residues. The DNA for the CDR3 is TGTGCCAGCAGCTGGCGGACAGGGGAAGAGACCCAGTACTTC. Amino acid sequence: CASSWRTGEETQYF.

The gene calls are TRBV23-1 and TRBJ1-4; TRBD1 is a possible D gene (5 bases). TRBV23-1 is an ORF; its function is uncertain. Trimming pared 3 bases from V and 5 bases from J, leaving 19 bases between. The CDR3 has 17 residues. CDR3 nucleotide sequence: TGCGCCAGCAGTCAGTTCCAAGAGCAGGGCCTAAATGAAAAACTGTTTTTT. Amino acids: CASSQFQEQGLNEKLFF.

The genes are TRBV5-6 and TRBJ2-3; 7 positions agree with TRBD1. The CDR3 is made up of 15 amino acids. The J segment lost 0 bases and the V segment lost 4 bases, leaving 5 bases of the junction unmatched. Germline values: CDR1 SGHDT, CDR2 YYEEEE. CDR3 residues: CASSTRTGSTDTQYF. In DNA form, the CDR3 reads TGTGCCAGCAGCACACGGACAGGCAGCACAGATACGCAGTATTTT.

The chain recombines TRBV6-2 or TRBV6-3 with TRBJ2-1; D is undetermined. Between the trimmed V and J ends, which lost 5 bases and 9 bases, there was a span of 11 bases. Germline lookup yields CDR1 MNHEY and CDR2 SVGEGT. The CDR3 loop spans 12 amino acids. The CDR3 sequence is CASSPPRREQFF. CDR3 bases: TGTGCCAGCAGTCCCCCTCGTCGTGAGCAGTTCTTC.

The rearrangement joins TRBV7-9 to TRBJ1-1, with 8 positions matching TRBD1. V was clipped by 8 bases and J by 5 bases; unmatched bases: 4. The germline gives CDR1 SEHNR, CDR2 FQNEAQ (reference sequence). CDR3 length equals 12 residues. The CDR3 spells CASLDRETEAFF. CDR3 DNA sequence: TGTGCCAGCTTGGACAGGGAGACTGAAGCTTTCTTT.

The chain carries TRBV11-2 and TRBJ1-2; TRBD1 might be the D (5 bases). Germline CDR1 is SGHAT and CDR2 is FQNNGV. V dropped 0 bases and J dropped 4 bases, with 15 bases sitting between them. The CDR3 sequence is 16 residues long. CDR3 sequence (DNA): TGTGCCAGCAGCTTAGATCCTGGGGCAGCTCTCTATGGCTACACCTTC. This codes for CASSLDPGAALYGYTF.

This chain links TRBV7-8 with TRBJ2-7; 9 nucleotides align to TRBD2. CDR3 size: 15 residues. Germline trimming cut 5 bases from V and 3 bases from J; bases unmatched to any gene: 8. The germline V gene has CDR1 SGHVS and CDR2 FQNEAQ. The CDR3 nucleotides read TGTGCCAGCAGCCCGACTAGCGGAGCGGACTACGAGCAGTACGTC. This gives the protein CASSPTSGADYEQYV.

This clone was seen a few times. The chain uses TRBV4-1 and TRBJ1-5; D unresolved. CDR1 and CDR2 from the germline V gene are MGHRA and YSYEKL. The CDR3 is 17 residues long. Deletions cut 0 bases from V and 3 bases from J, with 15 bases between. As DNA, the CDR3 is TGCGCCAGCAGCCAAGATGCGGGCCAGAACTACAATCAGCCCCAGCATTTT. Its translation: CASSQDAGQNYNQPQHF.

In DNA, the CDR3 is TGTGCAAGTCGCTTAGCCCCGGTCGGGTATGGCTACACCTTC. This sequence encodes CASRLAPVGYGYTF. The genes are TRBV12-2 and TRBJ1-2. TRBV12-2 is termed a pseudogene. The CDR3 has 14 amino acids.

J is TRBJ2-6 and V is TRBV19, with 7 nucleotides matching TRBD2. J lost 4 bases, V lost 7 bases, and 10 bases had no gene match. From germline, CDR1 is LNHDA and CDR2 SQIVND (reference sequence). This CDR3 is 16 amino acids long. The CDR3 DNA is TGTGCCAGTACCGCCCCGGGGGGAGCCGGGGCCAACGTCCTGACTTTC. Protein product: CASTAPGGAGANVLTF.

This chain joins TRBV27 and TRBJ1-2, with D maybe TRBD1 (5 bases). Germline V gene data show CDR1 as MNHEY and CDR2 as SMNVEV (reference sequence). The CDR3 spans 13 residues. V was trimmed by 5 bases and J by 4 bases, leaving 11 bases between them. The CDR3 DNA reads TGTGCCAGCAGTCCGACAGCTCCCTATGGCTACACCTTC. This sequence encodes CASSPTAPYGYTF.

J is TRBJ2-3 and V is TRBV4-3, with 10 nucleotides matching TRBD2. This CDR3 is 17 amino acids long. Germline CDR1 LGHNA, CDR2 YSLEER. V shed 1 base and J 5 bases; nucleotides not matched to a gene: 9. The CDR3 region has the DNA TGCGCCAGCAGCCAAGCCCCGCCTAGCGGGAGAGGAGATACGCAGTATTTT. Protein product: CASSQAPPSGRGDTQYF.

This clone has only one observation. The chain links TRBV7-2 to TRBJ2-3, with 7 bases identical to TRBD2. CDR1 SGHTA and CDR2 FQGNSA come from the germline V gene. This CDR3 is built from 15 residues. J lost 0 bases, V lost 2 bases, and 2 bases had no gene match. The CDR3 DNA reads TGTGCCAGCAGCTTATCTAGCGGTAGCACAGATACGCAGTATTTT. This codes for CASSLSSGSTDTQYF.